This T cell receptor beta chain came from a study of T cells in Graves' hyperthyroidism and ophthalmopathy (dated by TCRdb to the late 2010s). A note on the overall study: Peripheral blood samples were taken at initial diagnosis, before any treatment was given. TCR V-J signatures able to tell the groups apart were searched for in a discovery cohort of 95 or so patients, of whom around 43 had Graves' ophthalmopathy and around 58 had stable Graves' hyperthyroidism. Prospective prediction of ophthalmopathy was tested in an independent validation cohort of fewer than 20 hyperthyroidism patients and some 17 patients who later progressed to ophthalmopathy. The 95 to 100 discovery patients were randomly divided into training and test sets at a 7:3 ratio. The study also compared thyroid tissue and blood T-cell repertoires from roughly six Graves' hyperthyroidism patients. Once sampling was done, hyperthyroidism patients were given methimazole at a starting dose of 30 mg daily, whereas ophthalmopathy patients were given high-dose intravenous methylprednisolone. According to the paper, TCR Vbeta CDR3 sequencing was carried out on approximately 140 peripheral blood samples, which came from around 43 ophthalmopathy, fewer than 80 hyperthyroidism and approximately 17 progressor patients.

Graves' hyperthyroidism was defined as stable when no progression to ophthalmopathy occurred over 18 months of follow-up. Hyperthyroidism patients were aged 18 to 65 years and newly diagnosed, with disease duration of less than 2 months. Patients with uncontrolled infections, other autoimmune diseases, pregnancy or lactation were excluded. Diagnoses were based on clinical symptoms, serum thyroxine and TRAb, thyroid ultrasound and orbital computed tomography. PBMCs were isolated from about 10 ml of fresh peripheral blood by Ficoll-Paque density gradient centrifugation. Total RNA was extracted with Trizol reagent, and quality was checked on an Agilent 2100 Bioanalyzer. On this clonotype: No cognate antigen has been identified for it. Base qualities were left out, and no much larger clone turns up one base away.

CDR3 length: 14 amino acids, cysteine to phenylalanine. Only the CDR3 part of the read is kept: 42 bases, read in frame from the first base. The V end gives up 9 bases and the J end 7 bases, leaving 6 bases in the junction not matched to a gene. The germline V gene (reference sequence) specifies LNHDA as CDR1 and SQIVND as CDR2. Amplification of TCR beta CDR3 regions was carried out from RNA transcripts. The TCR CDR3 was subjected to a first round of RT-PCR using the HTBI primer set and the Qiagen OneStep RT-PCR kit. Libraries were constructed in a second round of multiplex PCR, after which size selection and purification were performed. Libraries were sequenced paired-end with 100 bp reads on an Illumina HiSeq2000. Per the source publication's procedure: SOAPnuke was used to process the raw data, with reads discarded if the reads contained adapters or uncalled bases, had a mean Phred below 15, or lacked an exact constant-primer or identifier match. COPE v1.2.5 was used to merge the high-quality paired reads, and each unique nucleotide sequence was defined as a clonotype. MiTCR v1.1 was used to align clonotypes to the IMGT TRBV, TRBD and TRBJ reference segments. The analysis included only V-J combinations with a frequency above 0.0001, which together covered 99% to 99.2% of the repertoires. A TCS score was defined as the ratio between F50 (clonal expansion) and ExV (chaos), using BLOSUM62-based TCRdist between CDR3 peptides within each V-J. Welch's t-statistics and random forest reduced roughly 540 V-J features to about 13, which were used in a naive Bayes classifier (R e1071). TCRdb ran its own pipeline on the public reads, namely fastp trimming at Q25 and MiXCR clone calling, and kept in-frame beta chains. When rows share a CDR3 protein, they turn into one entry using the most common DNA and genes. TCRdb, not the authors, supplied the V and J calls. This sample comprises a few hundred thousand distinct CDR3 sequences, more than 15% of them detected only once. The top ten hold around 7.8% of the sample.

What the work shows at the level of the full study, not this receptor alone: Sample size was not statistically predetermined, and blinding of investigators to group allocation was not performed. In validation, progression to ophthalmopathy was predicted by the model with nearly 71% sensitivity and just over 72% specificity, a median of 6.5 months before onset. Blood samples also contained most of the expanded thyroid clonotypes (frequency above 0.001), which suggests that blood repertoires may reflect thyroid immune responses. Ophthalmopathy was separated from stable hyperthyroidism by a 13 V-J signature model, with approximately 86% sensitivity and roughly 81% specificity obtained in cross-validation and 80%/75% obtained in testing.

Source material: blood. This receptor was identified in a woman aged 25 to 39 with Graves' hyperthyroidism. The chain couples TRBV19 to TRBJ1-6, with 10 middle bases fitting TRBD1. The CDR3 corresponds to CASNRDRGNSPLHF. In nucleotides, the sequence is TGTGCCAGCAACCGGGACAGGGGCAATTCACCCCTCCACTTT.